This T cell receptor (beta chain) derives from a study of long-term antiretroviral therapy in people with HIV. The ends were cut back, 4 bases at V and 0 bases at J, with 9 bases in the middle. The CDR3 length is 14 residues. Germline V lookup: CDR1 WNHNN, CDR2 SYGVQD (reference sequence). Researchers report immunoSEQ v3.0 was run at survey level. Clones were sequenced by immunoSEQ multiplex PCR, and TCRdb holds only the in-frame ones, with some missing. The sample includes about 26,000 clones, approximately 87% seen only once; the top ten take approximately 9.2%. The source material was unsorted PBMCs, sampled about 5 years after starting antiretroviral therapy. The V gene is TRBV10-1, the J gene TRBJ2-5; D is possibly TRBD2 (6 bases). The sequence came from a man between 40 and 49 years old with HIV. The CDR3 loop is CASSAGTYQETQYF. CDR3 in DNA: TGCGCCAGCAGTGCCGGGACTTACCAAGAGACCCAGTACTTC.